This is a list of T cell receptor beta chains from one sample in a study of blood T cell repertoires in COVID-19. The repertoire was sequenced with immunoSEQ multiplex PCR; TCRdb's copy has only in-frame clones and lacks some. The table has some 160,000 clones, 70% to 85% seen once; the top ten hold around 19%. Sequencing was carried out using PBMCs or T cells enriched from blood (not recorded which). Receptor source: a woman in her 70s in a cohort exposed to, infected with or recovered from COVID-19 (not recorded which). CDR3s include the opening cysteine and the closing phenylalanine or tryptophan. The D gene is left open where the match is weak. Size tells how often a clone was seen (once, few, many) or the class of an expanded clone, and some rows leave it out.

size	D	V	J	CDR3	DNA
.	.	TRBV28	TRBJ2-2	CASSSGQNTGELFF	TGTGCCAGCAGTTCGGGACAGAACACCGGGGAGCTGTTTTTT
medium-sized	.	TRBV2	TRBJ2-7	CASSVLANEQYF	TGTGCCAGCAGTGTATTAGCCAACGAGCAGTACTTC
.	.	TRBV5-1	TRBJ2-3	CASSSLALPGDTQYF	TGCGCCAGCAGCTCTTTAGCCCTACCGGGAGATACGCAGTATTTT
.	.	TRBV5-1	TRBJ1-1	CASSPQGFEFTEAFF	TGCGCCAGCAGCCCGCAGGGTTTTGAATTCACTGAAGCTTTCTTT
.	.	TRBV7-2	TRBJ2-1	CASSLIGKRNEQFF	TGTGCCAGCAGCTTGATCGGGAAAAGGAATGAGCAGTTCTTC
.	TRBD1	TRBV28	TRBJ2-3	CASRKTGADTQYF	TGTGCCAGCAGGAAGACAGGGGCAGATACGCAGTATTTT
.	TRBD1	TRBV7-8	TRBJ1-6	CASRQTGLYNSPLHF	TGTGCCAGCAGGCAGACAGGGCTTTATAATTCACCCCTCCACTTT
.	TRBD2	TRBV10-3	TRBJ2-7	CAIGTSGFSSSYEQYF	TGTGCCATCGGGACTAGCGGATTCTCCAGCTCCTACGAGCAGTACTTC
.	.	TRBV27	TRBJ2-1	CASTMGHPSYNEQFF	TGTGCCAGCACCATGGGACATCCTTCCTACAATGAGCAGTTCTTC
.	.	TRBV19	TRBJ2-5	CASSMLYQETQYF	TGTGCCAGTAGTATGCTATATCAAGAGACCCAGTACTTC
.	.	TRBV7-9	TRBJ2-3	CASTNREWADTQYF	TGTGCCAGCACCAACAGGGAATGGGCAGATACGCAGTATTTT
.	.	TRBV9	TRBJ2-2	CASSVHLKNTGELFF	TGTGCCAGCAGCGTCCACCTAAAGAACACCGGGGAGCTGTTTTTT
.	TRBD2	TRBV5-3	TRBJ2-3	CARSPGTSGRAGPDTQYF	TGTGCCAGAAGCCCAGGGACTAGCGGGAGGGCTGGCCCAGATACGCAGTATTTT
few	TRBD1	TRBV9	TRBJ1-4	CASGQGATNEKLFF	TGTGCCAGCGGACAGGGGGCAACTAATGAAAAACTGTTTTTT
.	TRBD2	TRBV5-1	TRBJ2-1	CASSSLAGGPDNEQFF	TGCGCCAGCAGTTCACTAGCGGGAGGCCCGGACAATGAGCAGTTCTTC
.	TRBD1	TRBV11-2	TRBJ2-7	CASSLRDRVYEQYF	TGTGCCAGCAGCTTACGGGACAGGGTCTACGAGCAGTACTTC
.	.	TRBV14	TRBJ1-1	CASSQVNRGTEAFF	TGTGCCAGCAGCCAAGTGAATAGAGGAACTGAAGCTTTCTTT
.	.	TRBV24-1	TRBJ2-3	CATSEGIGSTQYF	TGTGCCACCAGTGAGGGAATAGGGAGTACGCAGTATTTT
.	.	TRBV28	TRBJ1-5	CASSLYTNQPQHF	TGTGCCAGCAGTTTATACACAAATCAGCCCCAGCATTTT
.	.	TRBV2	TRBJ2-3	CASSLDRPRGTDTQYF	TGTGCCAGCAGCCTAGACAGGCCTAGGGGCACAGATACGCAGTATTTT
.	TRBD2	TRBV5-1	TRBJ2-7	CASSPGLAGDYEQYF	TGCGCCAGCAGCCCTGGACTAGCGGGGGACTACGAGCAGTACTTC
.	.	TRBV6-5	TRBJ2-1	CASSRENNNEQFF	TGTGCCAGCAGCCGAGAGAATAATAATGAGCAGTTCTTC
.	TRBD2	TRBV9	TRBJ2-7	CASSTRLAGAEQYF	TGTGCCAGCAGCACGCGACTAGCGGGAGCCGAGCAGTACTTC
.	TRBD1	TRBV5-1	TRBJ1-1	CASSLRQGAKTEAFF	TGCGCCAGCAGCTTGAGGCAGGGGGCGAAAACTGAAGCTTTCTTT
.	TRBD1	TRBV15	TRBJ1-2	CATSRGGQGHGYTF	TGTGCCACCAGCAGGGGGGGACAGGGCCATGGCTACACCTTC
.	TRBD1	TRBV28	TRBJ1-2	CASSLWSGTGDGYTF	TGTGCCAGCAGTTTATGGTCCGGGACAGGGGATGGCTACACCTTC
.	TRBD1	TRBV5-1	TRBJ2-5	CASRPGQDQETQYF	TGCGCCAGCAGGCCAGGACAGGACCAAGAGACCCAGTACTTC
.	.	TRBV5-1	TRBJ2-3	CASSQERSTDTQYF	TGCGCCAGCAGCCAGGAGCGGAGCACAGATACGCAGTATTTT
.	.	TRBV2	TRBJ2-5	CASSVGLAETQYF	TGTGCCAGCAGTGTAGGGCTAGCGGAGACCCAGTACTTC
.	.	TRBV28	TRBJ2-2	CASSLYRTSGELFF	TGTGCCAGCAGTTTATATAGAACGTCCGGGGAGCTGTTTTTT
.	.	TRBV19	TRBJ1-1	CASSALTDTEAFF	TGTGCCAGTAGTGCTCTAACGGACACTGAAGCTTTCTTT
.	.	TRBV2	TRBJ1-1	CADTRGAGNTEAFF	TGTGCCGACACGCGGGGGGCCGGGAACACTGAAGCTTTCTTT
few	.	TRBV3-1/TRBV3-2	TRBJ2-7	CASSQDQRKQYF	TGTGCCAGCAGCCAAGATCAGCGGAAACAGTACTTC
.	TRBD1	TRBV28	TRBJ1-6	CASSLFRDRVFFSPLHF	TGTGCCAGCAGTTTATTCCGGGACAGGGTTTTTTTTTCACCCCTCCACTTT